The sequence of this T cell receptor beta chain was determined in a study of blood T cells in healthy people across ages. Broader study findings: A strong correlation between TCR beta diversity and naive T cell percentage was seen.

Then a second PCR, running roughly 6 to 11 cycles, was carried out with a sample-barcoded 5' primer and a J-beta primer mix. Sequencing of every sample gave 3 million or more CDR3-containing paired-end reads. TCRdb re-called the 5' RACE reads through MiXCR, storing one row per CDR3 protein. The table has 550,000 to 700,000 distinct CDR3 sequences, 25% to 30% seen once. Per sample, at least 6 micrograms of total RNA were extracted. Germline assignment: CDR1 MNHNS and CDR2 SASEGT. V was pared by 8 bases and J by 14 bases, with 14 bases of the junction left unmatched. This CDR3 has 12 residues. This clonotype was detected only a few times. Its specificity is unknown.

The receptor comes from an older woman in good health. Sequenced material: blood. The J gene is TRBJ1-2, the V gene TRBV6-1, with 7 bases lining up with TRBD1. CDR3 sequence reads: CASEKGATVETF. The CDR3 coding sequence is TGTGCCAGCGAGAAGGGGGCGACGGTGGAAACCTTC.